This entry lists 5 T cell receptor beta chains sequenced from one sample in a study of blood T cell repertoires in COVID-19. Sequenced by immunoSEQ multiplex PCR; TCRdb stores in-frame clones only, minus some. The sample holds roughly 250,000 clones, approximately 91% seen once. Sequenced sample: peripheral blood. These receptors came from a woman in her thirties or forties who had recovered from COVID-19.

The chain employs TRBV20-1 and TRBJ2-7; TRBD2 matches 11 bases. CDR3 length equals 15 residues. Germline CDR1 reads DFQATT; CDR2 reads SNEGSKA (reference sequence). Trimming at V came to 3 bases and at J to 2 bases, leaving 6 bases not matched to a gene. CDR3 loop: CSASDTSGGAYEQYF. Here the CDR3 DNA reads TGCAGTGCTAGTGATACTAGCGGGGGAGCCTACGAGCAGTACTTC.

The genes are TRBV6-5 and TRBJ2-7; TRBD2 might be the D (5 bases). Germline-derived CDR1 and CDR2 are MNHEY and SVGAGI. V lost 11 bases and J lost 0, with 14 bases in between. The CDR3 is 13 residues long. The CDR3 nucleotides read TGTGCCTCCAACTCGGGGTTCTCCTACGAGCAGTACTTC. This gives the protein CASNSGFSYEQYF.

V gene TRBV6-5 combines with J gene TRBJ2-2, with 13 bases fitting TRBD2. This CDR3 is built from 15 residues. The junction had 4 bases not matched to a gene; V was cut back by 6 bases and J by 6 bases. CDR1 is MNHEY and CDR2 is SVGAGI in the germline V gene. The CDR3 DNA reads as TGTGCCAGCAGGACTGGGACTAGCGGGGCCGGGGAGCTGTTTTTT. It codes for CASRTGTSGAGELFF.

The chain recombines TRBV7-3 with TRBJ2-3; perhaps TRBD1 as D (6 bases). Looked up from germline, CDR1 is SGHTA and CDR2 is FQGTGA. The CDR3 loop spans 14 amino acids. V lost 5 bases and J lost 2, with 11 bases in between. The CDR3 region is CASSQDRLTDTQYF. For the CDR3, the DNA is TGTGCCAGCAGCCAAGACAGGCTCACAGATACGCAGTATTTT.

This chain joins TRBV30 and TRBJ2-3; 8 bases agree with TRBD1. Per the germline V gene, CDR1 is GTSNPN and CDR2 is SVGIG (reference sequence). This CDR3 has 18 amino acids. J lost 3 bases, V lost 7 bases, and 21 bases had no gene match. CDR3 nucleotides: TGTGCCTCATATCCTCACCCCAGGGGGCGAGTCGAGACAGATACGCAGTATTTT. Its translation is CASYPHPRGRVETDTQYF.